This T cell receptor (beta chain) stems from a study of tumor and adjacent non-tumor tissue in lung cancer. Overall study results and limits: TCR diversity was significantly greater in tumor than normal lung tissue.

Three rounds of nested PCR, following a modified ARM-PCR protocol, produced the TCRbeta library. MiXCR was run by TCRdb on the multiplex PCR reads, yielding one entry per CDR3 protein. The table lists approximately 90,000 distinct CDR3 sequences, 65% to 80% of them singletons. RNA was extracted from bulk tissue without any cell sorting. This non-tumor lung sample came from over 3 cm beyond the tumor edge. CDR3 size: 11 residues. CDR1 is LNHDA, CDR2 SQIVND, per germline (reference sequence). About this clonotype itself: The antigen remains undetermined. One end of the junction does not line up with germline, which may come from a read error.

This receptor was identified in a woman aged 50 to 60 with non-small cell lung cancer. The source material was distant non-tumor lung tissue. J is TRBJ1-2 and V is TRBV19; D remains unclear. CDR3 protein: CPSRGGYGYTF. For the CDR3, the DNA is TGTCCCAGTAGAGGTGGCTATGGTTACACCTTC.